The present T cell receptor (beta chain) was sequenced within a study of blood T cell repertoires in COVID-19. Study-wide context: The United States, Italy and Spain provided the acute and convalescent COVID-19 samples.

As processed by the authors: Counts of nucleated cells, estimated from reference gene primer amplification, were obtained. Sequenced by immunoSEQ multiplex PCR; TCRdb stores in-frame clones only, minus some. For V, J and clone size, that table is used; D and trimming come from the DNA. Counted here are a few hundred thousand clones, about four fifths occurring once; the ten biggest clones make up 3.4%. Enrollees, about 18 to 100 years old, lived in approximately 25 US areas. The study counted Cohort 3 donors as recovered given two negative PCRs, clearance, or symptom resolution. CDR3 length: 16 residues. Germline CDR1 reads LNHNV; CDR2 reads YYDKDF (reference sequence). The V gene end was trimmed by 1 base and the J gene end by 6 bases; junction bases not matched to a gene: 9.

The TCR sequence derives from a man aged 50-59 years who had recovered from COVID-19. The chain employs TRBV15 and TRBJ2-1, with 7 bases identical to TRBD2. Sequencing used PBMCs or T cells enriched from blood (not recorded which). The CDR3 is CATSRVGGNFANEQFF. The CDR3 DNA sequence: TGTGCCACCAGCAGAGTCGGGGGGAACTTCGCCAATGAGCAGTTCTTC.